The 19 T cell receptor beta chains in this list originate from one sample, sequenced in a study of blood T cell dynamics during melanoma immunotherapy. Repertoires were generated with immunoSEQ multiplex PCR, while TCRdb's copy carries only in-frame clones and drops some. The sample carries 10,000 to 12,000 clones, 84% recorded once. The time point was: week 3, after first cycle of checkpoint inhibitor. The material sequenced was blood, taken from a patient treated with checkpoint blockade. The receptors were sampled from a human donor with melanoma.

V gene TRBV6-1 combines with J gene TRBJ2-7, with a possible D match to TRBD1 (5 bases). The CDR3 has 15 residues. Between the trimmed V and J ends, which lost 2 bases and 3 bases, there was a span of 14 bases. The germline V gene has CDR1 MNHNS and CDR2 SASEGT. The CDR3 nucleotides read TGTGCCAGCAGTGAAAGCCAGGGTGGGGTCTACGAGCAGTACTTC. Protein product: CASSESQGGVYEQYF.

The chain uses TRBV18 and TRBJ1-5, with D tentatively TRBD1 (6 bases). Trimming pared 2 bases from V and 0 bases from J, leaving 8 bases between. The CDR3 runs to 15 residues. Germline V lookup: CDR1 KGHSH, CDR2 LQKENI. As DNA, the CDR3 is TGTGCCAGCTCACCAAGGGGGAATAGCAATCAGCCCCAGCATTTT. Protein product: CASSPRGNSNQPQHF.

This chain uses TRBV7-3 with TRBJ2-3; 9 bases match TRBD1. The CDR3 sequence is 16 residues long. V lost 5 bases to trimming and J lost 0 bases; unmatched junction nucleotides: 6. Germline CDR1 and CDR2: SGHTA and FQGTGA. CDR3 nucleotides: TGTGCCAGCAGCCCCAGACAGGGGGACAGCACAGATACGCAGTATTTT. Its protein is CASSPRQGDSTDTQYF.

This clone was detected only once. The CDR3 bases are TGCGCCAGCAGCTTGGTGGGGGGAACCGGGGAGCTGTTTTTT. Protein product: CASSLVGGTGELFF. The chain couples TRBV5-1 to TRBJ2-2; D perhaps matches TRBD2 (6 bases). With 0 bases removed from V and 5 bases from J, the gap between germline ends came to 8 bases. The germline gives CDR1 SGHRS, CDR2 YFSETQ. The CDR3 loop spans 14 amino acids.

V is TRBV7-7 and J is TRBJ1-4; D possibly corresponds to TRBD1 (5 bases). Trimming stripped 5 bases from V and 6 bases from J, with 16 bases between. This CDR3 has 15 residues. CDR1 SSHAT and CDR2 FNYEAQ come from the germline V gene (reference sequence). CDR3 nucleotide sequence: TGTGCCAGCAGCCCTACGGGGGGTTTGGATGAAAAACTGTTTTTT. Protein sequence: CASSPTGGLDEKLFF.

This chain joins TRBV7-3 and TRBJ2-7, with TRBD2 identical over 9 bases. This CDR3 is 14 amino acids long. Per the germline V gene, CDR1 is SGHTA and CDR2 is FQGTGA. The V segment lost 4 bases and the J segment 7 bases; nucleotides outside the gene matches: 8. The CDR3 nucleotides read TGTGCCAGCAGCTCGCTAGCGGGGATCGGAGAGCAGTACTTC. It encodes CASSSLAGIGEQYF. Full variable domain (missing parts from reference TRBV7-3 and TRBJ2-7): GAGVSQTPSNKVTEKGKYVELRCDPISGHTALYWYRQSLGQGPEFLIYFQGTGAADDSGLPNDRFFAVRPEGSVSTLKIQRTERGDSAVYLCASSSLAGIGEQYFGPGTRLTVT.

This chain uses TRBV4-1 with TRBJ2-5, with D uncertain. The end of the DNA is better explained by TRBJ2-7, so the J call may be wrong. Germline V gene data show CDR1 as MGHRA and CDR2 as YSYEKL. CDR3 size: 15 residues. The CDR3 sequence is CASSQGLVTPYEQYF. CDR3 in DNA: TGCGCCAGCAGCCAAGGGTTGGTCACTCCCTACGAGCAGTACTTC.

The V call is TRBV5-5, the J call TRBJ1-5, with a tentative D call TRBD1 (5 bases). CDR3 size: 16 residues. Trimming pared 4 bases from V and 1 base from J, leaving 15 bases between. Germline CDR1 and CDR2: SGHKS and YYEKEE (reference sequence). CDR3 sequence: CASSNLGGGSNQPQHF. DNA of the CDR3: TGTGCCAGCAGCAACCTGGGGGGGGGAAGCAATCAGCCCCAGCATTTT.

The chain carries TRBV5-4 and TRBJ2-1; 10 nucleotides line up with TRBD2. The CDR3 has 15 amino acids. Trimming at V came to 4 bases and at J to 5 bases, leaving 6 bases not matched to a gene. The germline gives CDR1 SGHNT, CDR2 YYREEE (reference sequence). Written as DNA, the CDR3 is TGTGCCAGCAGCCCAGCGGGGGGGCCCCACAATGAGCAGTTCTTC. It encodes CASSPAGGPHNEQFF. The full variable domain, rest sourced from reference TRBV5-4 and TRBJ2-1, is ETGVTQSPTHLIKTRGQQVTLRCSSQSGHNTVSWYQQALGQGPQFIFQYYREEENGRGNFPPRFSGLQFPNYSSELNVNALELDDSALYLCASSPAGGPHNEQFFGPGTRLTVL.

The rearrangement uses TRBV6-6 and TRBJ1-2; tentatively, D is TRBD1 (5 bases). V was cut by 5 bases and J by 2 bases, with 12 bases left in between. Per germline, CDR1 MNHNY and CDR2 SVGAGI (reference sequence). This CDR3 has 14 residues. The CDR3 DNA reads TGTGCCAGCAGTGTAAGACAGTTCAACTATGGCTACACCTTC. Residues: CASSVRQFNYGYTF.

This clone was seen once. The chain links TRBV28 to TRBJ2-5; possibly TRBD2 for D (6 bases). The V end lost 6 bases, the J end lost 2 bases, and 19 bases lay between the germline ends. The CDR3 length is 16 residues. CDR1 MDHEN and CDR2 SYDVKM come from the germline V gene. CDR3 sequence reads: CASSPTWGVAQETQYF. CDR3 coding DNA: TGTGCCAGCAGCCCCACATGGGGGGTAGCACAAGAGACCCAGTACTTC.

V gene TRBV7-2 combines with J gene TRBJ2-5, with 8 bases matching TRBD2. The J call may be faulty, since TRBJ2-7 better matches the DNA end. The CDR3 extends over 15 amino acids. In germline, CDR1 is SGHTA, CDR2 FQGNSA. The CDR3 here is CASLPGRAGAYEQYF. The CDR3 coding sequence is TGTGCCAGCTTACCTGGGCGAGCGGGGGCCTACGAGCAGTACTTC.

The chain combines TRBV4-1 with TRBJ2-7; TRBD2 agrees at 7 bases. Trimming cost V 0 bases and J 1 base; bases outside gene matches: 6. The germline gives CDR1 MGHRA, CDR2 YSYEKL. The CDR3 runs to 16 residues. The CDR3 region has the DNA TGCGCCAGCAGCCAAGATTTTCCGGGGGGTTCCTACGAGCAGTACTTC. As protein: CASSQDFPGGSYEQYF.

V usage is TRBV18 and J usage is TRBJ2-2; TRBD1 is a possible D gene (6 bases). Trimming removed 3 bases from V and 1 base from J, with 6 bases in between. CDR1 KGHSH and CDR2 LQKENI come from the germline V gene. The CDR3 runs to 14 residues. The CDR3 loop is CASSPTGNTGELFF. CDR3 DNA sequence: TGTGCCAGCTCACCGACAGGGAACACCGGGGAGCTGTTTTTT.

The CDR3, as DNA: TGTGCCAGCAGCTTAGTCACTGCGGCTCAGCCCCAGCATTTT. This translates into CASSLVTAAQPQHF. V is TRBV7-2 and J is TRBJ1-5; D call uncertain. The CDR3 extends over 14 amino acids. In germline, CDR1 is SGHTA, CDR2 FQGNSA. The V end was cut by 1 base, the J end by 6 bases, with 10 bases between.

V and J are TRBV7-9 and TRBJ2-7; 9 nucleotides agree with TRBD1. Germline CDR1 reads SEHNR; CDR2 reads FQNEAQ (reference sequence). V lost 5 bases to trimming and J lost 5 bases; unmatched junction nucleotides: 10. The CDR3 runs 15 residues. CDR3 nucleotides: TGTGCCAGCAGCCTTTATTCACAGGGGGCCCACGAGCAGTACTTC. Translating it yields CASSLYSQGAHEQYF.

The rearrangement links TRBV7-3 to TRBJ2-1, with D perhaps TRBD2 (5 bases). Trimming pared 3 bases from V and 2 bases from J, leaving 8 bases between. The germline V gene has CDR1 SGHTA and CDR2 FQGTGA. CDR3 length: 14 residues. CDR3 sequence: CASSLAGPYNEQFF. CDR3 sequence (DNA): TGTGCCAGCAGCTTGGCGGGTCCCTACAATGAGCAGTTCTTC.

The rearrangement joins TRBV5-1 to TRBJ1-1; no clear D gene. The germline V gene has CDR1 SGHRS and CDR2 YFSETQ. V was cut by 0 bases and J by 1 base, with 7 bases left in between. This CDR3 contains 14 residues. For the CDR3, the DNA is TGCGCCAGCAGCTTGGAACTGTCGAACACTGAAGCTTTCTTT. Translating it yields CASSLELSNTEAFF.

The gene calls are TRBV6-5 and TRBJ1-1; D possibly corresponds to TRBD1 (5 bases). The CDR3 length is 13 residues. Germline CDR1 and CDR2: MNHEY and SVGAGI. V was trimmed by 2 bases and J by 7 bases, leaving 11 bases between them. CDR3 sequence: CASSYKQGIEAFF. The CDR3 coding sequence is TGTGCCAGCAGTTACAAGCAGGGAATTGAAGCTTTCTTT.